A single sample gave rise to the 16 T cell receptor beta chains below, sequenced in a study of cytomegalovirus exposure and HLA in healthy donors. In the PCR, 60 Vbeta and 13 Jbeta primers were used. The assay was immunoSEQ multiplex PCR, and TCRdb's table has in-frame clones only and misses some. The sample lists 60,000 to 70,000 clones, approximately 75% seen once, with roughly 23% in the top ten. Sequencing was carried out using PBMCs. The receptor source for this set is a man over 45 in good health and CMV-seropositive.

The table lists this clone with a few counts. This chain uses TRBV18 with TRBJ2-3; 11 bases agree with TRBD2. The V gene end was trimmed by 0 bases and the J gene end by 9 bases; junction bases not matched to a gene: 14. CDR1 is KGHSH, CDR2 LQKENI, per germline. The CDR3 length is 18 residues. CDR3 coding DNA: TGTGCCAGCTCACCACCAAAACAACTAGCGGGAGTGGTAGGCACGCAGTATTTT. Protein: CASSPPKQLAGVVGTQYF.

The rearrangement joins TRBV27 to TRBJ1-2; perhaps TRBD1 as D (6 bases). Looked up from germline, CDR1 is MNHEY and CDR2 is SMNVEV (reference sequence). Trimming pared 6 bases from V and 4 bases from J, leaving 24 bases between. This CDR3 is 17 amino acids long. This CDR3 reads CASRGWVTGSVGYGYTF. The CDR3 DNA reads TGTGCCAGCAGAGGGTGGGTCACAGGGTCTGTTGGCTATGGCTACACCTTC.

The V call is TRBV29-1, the J call TRBJ2-5, with 11 bases lining up with TRBD2. Per germline, CDR1 SQVTM and CDR2 ANQGSEA. There are 18 residues in the CDR3. Germline trimming cut 2 bases from V and 4 bases from J; bases unmatched to any gene: 15. The CDR3 spells CSVESLAGGNPGGETQYF. The CDR3, as DNA: TGCAGCGTTGAATCCCTAGCGGGAGGCAACCCCGGGGGAGAGACCCAGTACTTC.

The chain employs TRBV4-2 and TRBJ1-4, with D perhaps TRBD1 (6 bases). CDR3 size: 16 residues. Trimming stripped 6 bases from V and 7 bases from J, with 21 bases between. Germline-derived CDR1 and CDR2 are LGHNA and YNFKEQ. CDR3 nucleotides: TGTGCCAGCAGTAACCCTGTGAGGGACAAAATTGAAAAACTGTTTTTT. Translating it yields CASSNPVRDKIEKLFF.

This clone was counted only a few times. V usage is TRBV6-6 and J usage is TRBJ1-1; 8 bases align to TRBD1. The CDR3 has 13 amino acids. V was clipped by 5 bases and J by 1 base; unmatched bases: 0. Germline V gene lookup returns CDR1 MNHNY and CDR2 SVGAGI (reference sequence). The CDR3 coding sequence is TGTGCCAGCAGTGACAGGGGGAACACTGAAGCTTTCTTT. Translated, it gives CASSDRGNTEAFF.

The rearrangement joins TRBV5-4 to TRBJ1-2; 12 positions agree with TRBD1. CDR3 length: 14 amino acids. CDR1 is SGHNT, CDR2 YYREEE, per germline (reference sequence). The junction had 5 bases not matched to a gene; V was cut back by 4 bases and J by 7 bases. CDR3 bases: TGTGCCAGCAGCACGGGACAGGGGGCGATTGGCTACACCTTC. This encodes CASSTGQGAIGYTF.

The table lists this clone with a few counts. The chain couples TRBV7-9 to TRBJ2-7; 7 positions match TRBD2. V lost 1 base to trimming and J lost 3 bases; unmatched junction nucleotides: 3. The germline gives CDR1 SEHNR, CDR2 FQNEAQ (reference sequence). This CDR3 contains 14 residues. CDR3 sequence (DNA): TGTGCCAGCAGCTTAGGCGGGAGTCTCTACGAGCAGTACTTC. The encoded protein is CASSLGGSLYEQYF.

V usage is TRBV5-1 and J usage is TRBJ2-2; 11 bases line up with TRBD2. The CDR3 is made up of 16 amino acids. Germline CDR1 reads SGHRS; CDR2 reads YFSETQ. V was clipped by 2 bases and J by 6 bases; unmatched bases: 6. This CDR3 is CASSLLTSGSAGELFF. The CDR3 region has the DNA TGCGCCAGCAGCTTATTAACTAGCGGGAGTGCCGGGGAGCTGTTTTTT.

This clone appeared a single time. The V call is TRBV5-4, the J call TRBJ2-5, with TRBD2 identical over 9 bases. V dropped 4 bases and J dropped 4; count of bases not matched to a gene: 2. The V gene's germline CDR1 is SGHNT and CDR2 YYREEE (reference sequence). There are 13 residues in the CDR3. CDR3: CASSLGLAETQYF. In DNA, the CDR3 is TGTGCCAGCAGCCTGGGACTAGCAGAGACCCAGTACTTC.

V gene TRBV2 combines with J gene TRBJ1-6; 9 positions agree with TRBD1. V dropped 6 bases and J dropped 10; count of bases not matched to a gene: 7. The CDR3 runs to 14 residues. From germline, CDR1 is SNHLY and CDR2 FYNNEI. CDR3 DNA sequence: TGTGCCAGCAGCCCGGGACAGGGATCATCACCCCTCCACTTT. Its protein product is CASSPGQGSSPLHF.

This chain links TRBV6-5 with TRBJ1-5; D call uncertain. The V gene lost 6 bases and the J gene lost 2 bases, with 8 bases spanning the gap. Germline V gene data show CDR1 as MNHEY and CDR2 as SVGAGI. This CDR3 is 13 amino acids long. The CDR3 DNA reads TGTGCCAGCAGGCGAGAGGGCAATCAGCCCCAGCATTTT. Encoded protein: CASRREGNQPQHF.

The chain carries TRBV6-1 and TRBJ1-5; D call uncertain. CDR1 is MNHNS and CDR2 is SASEGT in the germline V gene. The V end was cut by 4 bases, the J end by 0 bases, with 10 bases between. The CDR3 spans 15 residues. The CDR3 region is CASSANQFSNQPQHF. DNA of the CDR3: TGTGCCAGCAGTGCCAATCAGTTTAGCAATCAGCCCCAGCATTTT.

This chain links TRBV7-6 with TRBJ2-7; D may be TRBD2 (6 bases). V was trimmed by 4 bases and J by 7 bases, leaving 17 bases between them. The CDR3 spans 14 residues. CDR1 and CDR2 (germline): SGHVS, FNYEAQ. The CDR3 loop reads CASSSGTFLGEQYF. CDR3 DNA sequence: TGTGCCAGCAGCTCGGGGACTTTCCTCGGGGAGCAGTACTTC. Looking up the rest from reference TRBV7-6 and TRBJ2-7 gives the full variable domain: GAGVSQSPRYKVTKRGQDVALRCDPISGHVSLYWYRQALGQGPEFLTYFNYEAQQDKSGLPNDRFSAERPEGSISTLTIQRTEQRDSAMYRCASSSGTFLGEQYFGPGTRLTVT.

V and J are TRBV6-1 and TRBJ1-1; maybe TRBD1 (5 bases). V lost 3 bases and J 2 bases, leaving 10 bases between the germline ends. The CDR3 runs 14 residues. Germline assignment: CDR1 MNHNS and CDR2 SASEGT. The CDR3 reads CASSEWQGNTEAFF. The CDR3 DNA reads TGTGCCAGCAGTGAGTGGCAGGGAAACACTGAAGCTTTCTTT.

The chain combines TRBV7-3 with TRBJ2-2, with 7 bases matching TRBD1. With V trimmed by 5 bases and J by 7 bases, 10 bases remained unmatched. Germline CDR1 SGHTA, CDR2 FQGTGA. The CDR3 has 15 residues. The CDR3 sequence: CASSHRQGVGGELFF. The CDR3 nucleotides are TGTGCCAGCAGCCACCGACAGGGTGTAGGCGGGGAGCTGTTTTTT.

The J gene is TRBJ1-2, the V gene TRBV5-1, with TRBD1 identical over 9 bases. The CDR3 is 13 amino acids. Germline V gives CDR1 SGHRS, CDR2 YFSETQ. After removal of 4 bases from V and 8 bases from J, the junction contained 6 bases not matched to a gene. The CDR3 sequence: CASSPGQGQGYTF. CDR3 bases: TGCGCCAGCAGCCCCGGACAGGGGCAGGGCTACACCTTC.